This passage covers 20 T cell receptor beta chains from one sample sequenced in a study of blood T cell repertoires in COVID-19 (dated by TCRdb to the early 2020s). The library relied on the immunoSEQ multiplex PCR assay. In TCRdb, the immuneACCESS table is reduced to in-frame sequences with V and J assigned. These tables do not hold every clone; where another copy was compared, an unresolved V gene accounts for under half, and the others remain unexplained. The sample table records around 24,000 clones; 85% to 90% of these occur just once. The ten largest clones capture 7.6% of the sample. What was sequenced was peripheral blood. These receptors were collected from a human donor in a cohort sampled during active COVID-19.

The chain uses TRBV9 and TRBJ2-3; 7 bases align to TRBD2. The CDR3 sequence is 15 residues long. Germline CDR1 and CDR2: SGDLS and YYNGEE. After removal of 3 bases from V and 0 bases from J, the junction contained 4 bases not matched to a gene. DNA for the CDR3: TGTGCCAGCAGCGACTGGACTAGAAGCACAGATACGCAGTATTTT. It codes for CASSDWTRSTDTQYF. Variable domain in full (rest from reference TRBV9 and TRBJ2-3): DSGVTQTPKHLITATGQRVTLRCSPRSGDLSVYWYQQSLDQGLQFLIQYYNGEERAKGNILERFSAQQFPDLHSELNLSSLELGDSALYFCASSDWTRSTDTQYFGPGTRLTVL.

The gene calls are TRBV6-5 and TRBJ2-7; TRBD1 is a possible D gene (5 bases). The V gene's germline CDR1 is MNHEY and CDR2 SVGAGI. V lost 6 bases and J lost 2, with 11 bases in between. The CDR3 has 13 amino acids. The CDR3 bases are TGTGCCAGCAGGGTACAGGTCCCCTACGAGCAGTACTTC. It specifies CASRVQVPYEQYF.

This clone has a single count. The chain employs TRBV2 and TRBJ2-1; maybe TRBD2 (6 bases). The V and J ends lost 6 bases and 15 bases respectively, with 15 bases between them. CDR1 and CDR2 (germline): SNHLY, FYNNEI. The CDR3 spans 11 residues. The CDR3 region is CASRSEREWFF. CDR3 coding DNA: TGTGCCAGCAGGTCGGAACGGGAGTGGTTCTTC.

The rearrangement joins TRBV6-6 to TRBJ1-2; D remains ambiguous. V was pared by 6 bases and J by 8 bases, with 16 bases between. Germline V gene lookup returns CDR1 MNHNY and CDR2 SVGAGI (reference sequence). The CDR3 runs to 13 residues. The CDR3 sequence is CASSPRSPYGYTF. The CDR3 DNA follows: TGTGCCAGCAGCCCCCGTAGTCCTTACGGCTACACCTTC.

The V gene is TRBV7-2, the J gene TRBJ2-7; D gene uncertain. There are 15 residues in the CDR3. CDR1 and CDR2 (germline): SGHTA, FQGNSA. The V end was cut by 3 bases, the J end by 3 bases, with 15 bases between. CDR3 protein: CASSFSSFLYYEQYF. The CDR3, as DNA: TGTGCCAGCAGCTTCTCCTCTTTCCTCTACTACGAGCAGTACTTC.

This chain connects TRBV7-2 to TRBJ2-3; 11 nucleotides match TRBD2. The CDR3 covers 16 residues. Trimming cost V 4 bases and J 4 bases; bases outside gene matches: 7. CDR1 is SGHTA, CDR2 FQGNSA, per germline. CDR3 residues: CASSYGLAGGSDTQYF. In nucleotides, the CDR3 is TGTGCCAGCAGCTACGGCCTAGCGGGGGGTTCAGATACGCAGTATTTT.

The chain is built from TRBV19 and TRBJ1-2, with D uncertain. The CDR3 is made up of 16 amino acids. Germline lookup yields CDR1 LNHDA and CDR2 SQIVND (reference sequence). Trimming shortened V by 3 bases and J by 7 bases, and 21 bases separated the two germline ends. The CDR3 reads CASSIGRRPLSSGYTF. CDR3 nucleotides: TGTGCCAGTAGTATCGGCCGCAGGCCCCTATCCTCTGGCTACACCTTC.

The chain couples TRBV7-9 to TRBJ2-3; 13 bases agree with TRBD2. The CDR3 runs to 16 residues. J gave up 7 bases and V 5 bases, and 9 bases lay outside the gene matches. CDR1 and CDR2 from the germline V gene are SEHNR and FQNEAQ (reference sequence). The CDR3 DNA is TGTGCCAGCAGCCCACTACTAGCGGGGGGGATGAATACGCAGTATTTT. Translating gives CASSPLLAGGMNTQYF.

The sample holds one count of this clone. The chain links TRBV5-4 to TRBJ2-2, with D perhaps matching TRBD2 (6 bases). This CDR3 has 16 residues. Between the trimmed V and J ends, which lost 1 base and 6 bases, there was a span of 16 bases. Germline assignment: CDR1 SGHNT and CDR2 YYREEE (reference sequence). CDR3 nucleotide sequence: TGTGCCAGCAGCTTGTATCTAGCTAGCGTCGCCGGGGAGCTGTTTTTT. It specifies CASSLYLASVAGELFF.

The genes are TRBV11-2 and TRBJ1-2; D gene uncertain. Germline V gene sequence: CDR1 SGHAT, CDR2 FQNNGV. CDR3 size: 13 residues. The V and J ends lost 5 bases and 8 bases respectively, with 15 bases between them. CDR3 in amino acids: CASSASGPYGYTF. The CDR3 region has the DNA TGTGCCAGCAGCGCGTCAGGTCCATACGGCTACACCTTC.

The chain joins TRBV11-3 to TRBJ2-3; 10 bases map to TRBD2. J gave up 1 base and V 1 base, and 8 bases lay outside the gene matches. The germline CDR1 and CDR2 sequences are SGHNT and YENEEA. This CDR3 spans 18 amino acids. In nucleotides, the CDR3 is TGTGCCAGCAGCTTAGGGAGCGGGGGGGCCCGCCGCACAGATACGCAGTATTTT. Encoded protein: CASSLGSGGARRTDTQYF.

This clone was detected once. This rearrangement joins TRBV12-5 to TRBJ2-1; 9 bases map to TRBD2. The CDR3 is 18 residues long. V shed 7 bases and J 8 bases; nucleotides not matched to a gene: 21. Germline values: CDR1 LGHNT, CDR2 FRNRAP. CDR3 sequence reads: CASALGVASGRIGDEQFF. The DNA of the CDR3 is TGTGCTAGTGCCCTGGGTGTGGCCAGCGGGAGGATAGGGGATGAGCAGTTCTTC.

The chain employs TRBV5-6 and TRBJ1-3, with 7 positions matching TRBD1. This CDR3 has 12 amino acids. Germline loops: CDR1 SGHDT, CDR2 YYEEEE. J gave up 7 bases and V 5 bases, and 3 bases lay outside the gene matches. CDR3 DNA sequence: TGTGCCAGCAGTTCACAGGGGAACACCATATATTTT. It is translated as CASSSQGNTIYF.

This rearrangement joins TRBV27 to TRBJ1-4; D is ambiguous. CDR3 length: 15 residues. Per the germline V gene, CDR1 is MNHEY and CDR2 is SMNVEV (reference sequence). V was pared by 5 bases and J by 5 bases, with 15 bases between. CDR3 loop: CASSLYRQLNEKLFF. As DNA, the CDR3 is TGTGCCAGCAGTCTCTATCGGCAACTAAATGAAAAACTGTTTTTT.

The rearrangement uses TRBV27 and TRBJ2-1, with D tentatively TRBD2 (6 bases). The V end was cut by 6 bases, the J end by 6 bases, with 9 bases between. Germline CDR1 is MNHEY and CDR2 is SMNVEV (reference sequence). CDR3 length: 12 amino acids. This CDR3 is CASSPGGNEQFF. In nucleotides, the CDR3 is TGTGCCAGCAGCCCCGGGGGCAATGAGCAGTTCTTC.

This clone came up once. The gene calls are TRBV5-4 and TRBJ2-5, with TRBD1 identical over 9 bases. The junction had 10 bases not matched to a gene; V was cut back by 3 bases and J by 4 bases. The germline gives CDR1 SGHNT, CDR2 YYREEE (reference sequence). The CDR3 is made up of 16 amino acids. CDR3 DNA: TGTGCCAGCAGCTCGAAAGGACAGGGGTCGGGAGAGACCCAGTACTTC. Its protein product is CASSSKGQGSGETQYF.

The rearrangement uses TRBV4-3 and TRBJ1-4; 10 bases fit TRBD1. V lost 1 base and J lost 10; bases outside the gene matches: 12. Germline assignment: CDR1 LGHNA and CDR2 YSLEER. The CDR3 runs to 17 residues. The CDR3 here is CASSQAPIRTGGGKLFF. In nucleotides, the CDR3 is TGCGCCAGCAGCCAAGCCCCAATAAGGACAGGGGGGGGAAAACTGTTTTTT.

This chain connects TRBV7-2 to TRBJ2-5; D might be TRBD2 (6 bases). The V end was cut by 3 bases, the J end by 5 bases, with 10 bases between. The CDR3 is 13 amino acids. Germline loops: CDR1 SGHTA, CDR2 FQGNSA. Here the CDR3 reads CASSLRRGETQYF. The CDR3 coding sequence is TGTGCCAGCAGCTTGCGTCGGGGGGAGACCCAGTACTTC.

This chain joins TRBV9 and TRBJ1-1; TRBD1 matches 8 bases. Trimming removed 0 bases from V and 3 bases from J; junction bases left unmatched: 4. This CDR3 has 15 amino acids. Germline assignment: CDR1 SGDLS and CDR2 YYNGEE. The CDR3 nucleotides read TGTGCCAGCAGCGTAGACAGGGGGAGAGACACTGAAGCTTTCTTT. This encodes CASSVDRGRDTEAFF.

The chain employs TRBV2 and TRBJ2-5; 8 bases are shared with TRBD1. The CDR3 runs to 14 residues. CDR1 and CDR2 from the germline V gene are SNHLY and FYNNEI. V dropped 4 bases and J dropped 5; count of bases not matched to a gene: 6. CDR3 residues: CASSGQGLGETQYF. DNA for the CDR3: TGTGCCAGCAGTGGACAGGGGCTAGGGGAGACCCAGTACTTC.